Following are 16 T cell receptor beta chains from one sample sequenced in a study of long-term antiretroviral therapy in people with HIV. Survey-level immunoSEQ v3.0 assays were run. Sequencing used immunoSEQ multiplex PCR; TCRdb keeps in-frame clones, though not all of them. In the table there are around 21,000 clones, roughly 80% of which are singletons. Sequencing was performed on unsorted PBMCs, taken 1.9 years after starting antiretroviral therapy. The receptors stem from a woman in her 50s with HIV.

The V call is TRBV15, the J call TRBJ1-2; TRBD1 matches 8 bases. The CDR3 contains 13 residues. The V gene end was trimmed by 5 bases and the J gene end by 4 bases; junction bases not matched to a gene: 3. Germline V gives CDR1 LNHNV, CDR2 YYDKDF (reference sequence). In DNA form, the CDR3 reads TGTGCCACCAGCGATGACAGGGGCTATGGCTACACCTTC. Amino acids: CATSDDRGYGYTF.

The J gene is TRBJ1-1, the V gene TRBV5-1; D gene ambiguous. The CDR3 covers 15 residues. V lost 0 bases to trimming and J lost 0 bases, with 9 bases between them. Germline CDR1 is SGHRS and CDR2 is YFSETQ. This CDR3 reads CASSLGPGLNTEAFF. In DNA form, the CDR3 reads TGCGCCAGCAGCTTGGGTCCGGGGTTGAACACTGAAGCTTTCTTT.

The V gene is TRBV12-5, the J gene TRBJ2-5; 11 positions match TRBD2. V lost 2 bases and J lost 5; bases outside the gene matches: 7. Germline V gene data show CDR1 as LGHNT and CDR2 as FRNRAP. There are 16 residues in the CDR3. The CDR3 spells CASGLIVAGGLETQYF. The CDR3 DNA reads TGTGCTAGTGGTTTGATAGTAGCGGGGGGGTTGGAGACCCAGTACTTC.

This rearrangement joins TRBV20-1 to TRBJ2-7, with D maybe TRBD2 (5 bases). V gave up 4 bases and J gave up 6 bases, with 10 bases separating them. The CDR3 sequence is 11 residues long. CDR1 DFQATT and CDR2 SNEGSKA come from the germline V gene (reference sequence). For the CDR3, the DNA is TGCAGTGCTATCGGGGTCGGCGAGCAGTACTTC. This encodes CSAIGVGEQYF.

V usage is TRBV9 and J usage is TRBJ2-1; D is perhaps TRBD2 (6 bases). CDR1 is SGDLS and CDR2 is YYNGEE in the germline V gene. There are 15 residues in the CDR3. Trimming took 3 bases from V and 9 from J, leaving 19 bases between them. CDR3 in amino acids: CASSGTGTTEGEQFF. The CDR3 DNA sequence: TGTGCCAGCAGCGGGACCGGGACCACGGAGGGTGAGCAGTTCTTC. Drawing the rest from reference TRBV9 and TRBJ2-1, the complete variable domain is DSGVTQTPKHLITATGQRVTLRCSPRSGDLSVYWYQQSLDQGLQFLIQYYNGEERAKGNILERFSAQQFPDLHSELNLSSLELGDSALYFCASSGTGTTEGEQFFGPGTRLTVL.

This sequence joins TRBV5-5 and TRBJ2-1; 11 bases align to TRBD1. The J segment lost 9 bases and the V segment lost 4 bases, leaving 12 bases of the junction unmatched. From germline, CDR1 is SGHKS and CDR2 YYEKEE (reference sequence). The CDR3 runs 16 residues. The CDR3 bases are TGTGCCAGCAGCGCTCCGGACAGGGGGCTACTTAGTGAGCAGTTCTTC. Protein: CASSAPDRGLLSEQFF.

This clone was seen a few times. The CDR3 here is CASSPTTGGTGELFF. For the CDR3, the DNA is TGTGCCAGCAGCCCAACGACAGGGGGCACCGGGGAGCTGTTTTTT. This chain uses TRBV7-2 with TRBJ2-2; 9 bases fit TRBD1. V dropped 5 bases and J dropped 4; count of bases not matched to a gene: 5. This CDR3 is 15 amino acids long. Germline loops: CDR1 SGHTA, CDR2 FQGNSA.

This clone occurred a few times. The chain combines TRBV2 with TRBJ1-2; TRBD1 matches at 7 bases. This CDR3 spans 12 amino acids. CDR1 SNHLY and CDR2 FYNNEI come from the germline V gene. After removal of 4 bases from V and 4 bases from J, the junction contained 0 bases not matched to a gene. The CDR3 is CASSGQGYGYTF. CDR3 nucleotide sequence: TGTGCCAGCAGTGGACAGGGCTATGGCTACACCTTC.

This clone counts as medium-sized. The V call is TRBV4-3, the J call TRBJ1-1, with no clear D. The CDR3 loop spans 15 amino acids. In germline, CDR1 is LGHNA, CDR2 YSLEER. The V end was cut by 3 bases, the J end by 1 base, with 12 bases between. The CDR3 protein is CASSHGRIRNTEAFF. The CDR3 DNA follows: TGCGCCAGCAGCCACGGCCGGATTAGGAACACTGAAGCTTTCTTT.

The chain links TRBV13 to TRBJ1-5, with D hard to call. Trimming stripped 0 bases from V and 2 bases from J, with 8 bases between. The germline V gene encodes CDR1 PRHDT and CDR2 FYEKMQ (reference sequence). The CDR3 is made up of 15 amino acids. The CDR3 sequence: CASSLGGGGNQPQHF. The CDR3 bases are TGTGCCAGCAGCTTAGGTGGCGGGGGCAATCAGCCCCAGCATTTT.

This clone was seen only a few times. The chain uses TRBV4-3 and TRBJ1-5; no clear D gene. Germline V gene data show CDR1 as LGHNA and CDR2 as YSLEER. This CDR3 spans 17 amino acids. Trimming cost V 3 bases and J 2 bases, with 17 bases left between them. The CDR3 sequence is CASSQRIPLRGNQPQHF. The CDR3 DNA reads TGCGCCAGCAGCCAGAGGATCCCCCTAAGGGGCAATCAGCCCCAGCATTTT.

As concerns this clone: The junction departs from the called germline gene at one end, perhaps through a read error. This chain connects TRBV5-4 to TRBJ1-2, with D possibly TRBD1 on 5 matching bases. This CDR3 contains 13 residues. The V gene's germline CDR1 is SGHNT and CDR2 YYREEE (reference sequence). CDR3 in DNA: TGTGCCAGCGGCTTGTATGGGGGAGGGGGCTACACCTTC. Protein sequence: CASGLYGGGGYTF.

The gene calls are TRBV19 and TRBJ1-1; D gene unclear. Germline V CDR1 and CDR2: LNHDA, SQIVND (reference sequence). V was cut by 4 bases and J by 4 bases, with 7 bases left in between. The CDR3 contains 12 residues. Here the CDR3 DNA reads TGTGCCAGTAGTAGCTGGGGCACTGAAGCTTTCTTT. This gives the protein CASSSWGTEAFF. Looking up the rest from reference TRBV19 and TRBJ1-1 gives the full variable domain: DGGITQSPKYLFRKEGQNVTLSCEQNLNHDAMYWYRQDPGQGLRLIYYSQIVNDFQKGDIAEGYSVSREKKESFPLTVTSAQKNPTAFYLCASSSWGTEAFFGQGTRLTVV.

This chain's CDR3 is CASSETGVNYEQYF. CDR3 nucleotides: TGTGCCAGCAGCGAAACAGGGGTGAACTACGAGCAGTACTTC. The gene calls are TRBV9 and TRBJ2-7; 7 nucleotides align to TRBD1. This CDR3 comprises 14 residues. Germline V gene lookup returns CDR1 SGDLS and CDR2 YYNGEE. The ends lost 3 bases at V and 3 bases at J; junction bases unmatched: 6.

V and J are TRBV7-9 and TRBJ2-7, with D perhaps assigned TRBD1 or TRBD2 (5 bases each). Trimming took 5 bases from V and 1 from J, leaving 12 bases between them. The CDR3 length is 14 residues. Germline V CDR1 and CDR2: SEHNR, FQNEAQ (reference sequence). CDR3 protein: CASSHRDGSYEQYF. The CDR3 nucleotides are TGTGCCAGCAGCCACCGGGACGGGTCCTACGAGCAGTACTTC.

The gene calls are TRBV2 and TRBJ1-1; 8 bases are a match to TRBD1. The CDR3 runs 10 residues. V trimming: 8 bases; J trimming: 8 bases; junction bases outside the gene matches: 1. The germline V gene encodes CDR1 SNHLY and CDR2 FYNNEI. The CDR3, as DNA: TGTGCCAGCTGGGACAGGGAAGCTTTCTTT. Amino acids: CASWDREAFF.